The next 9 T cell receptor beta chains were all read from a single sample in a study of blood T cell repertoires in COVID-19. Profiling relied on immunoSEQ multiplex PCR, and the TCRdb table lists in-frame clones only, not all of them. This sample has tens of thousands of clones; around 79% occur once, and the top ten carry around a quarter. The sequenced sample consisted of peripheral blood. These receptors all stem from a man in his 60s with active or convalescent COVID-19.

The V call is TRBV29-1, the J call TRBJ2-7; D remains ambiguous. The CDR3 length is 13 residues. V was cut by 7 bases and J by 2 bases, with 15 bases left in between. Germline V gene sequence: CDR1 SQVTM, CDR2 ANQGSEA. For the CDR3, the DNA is TGCAGCGCAACGAGCGAGTCAACCTACGAGCAGTACTTC. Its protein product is CSATSESTYEQYF.

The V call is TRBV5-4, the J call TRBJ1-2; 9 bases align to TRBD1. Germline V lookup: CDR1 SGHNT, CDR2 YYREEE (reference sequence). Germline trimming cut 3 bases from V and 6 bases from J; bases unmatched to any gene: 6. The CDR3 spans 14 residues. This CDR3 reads CASSSGQGQDGYTF. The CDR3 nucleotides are TGTGCCAGCAGCTCCGGACAGGGGCAGGATGGCTACACCTTC.

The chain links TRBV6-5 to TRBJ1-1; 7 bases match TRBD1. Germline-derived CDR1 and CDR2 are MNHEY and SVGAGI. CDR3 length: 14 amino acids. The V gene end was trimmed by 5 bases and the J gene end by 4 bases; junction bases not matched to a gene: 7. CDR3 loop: CASSSHRGGTEAFF. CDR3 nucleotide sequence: TGTGCCAGCAGTAGTCACAGGGGCGGCACTGAAGCTTTCTTT.

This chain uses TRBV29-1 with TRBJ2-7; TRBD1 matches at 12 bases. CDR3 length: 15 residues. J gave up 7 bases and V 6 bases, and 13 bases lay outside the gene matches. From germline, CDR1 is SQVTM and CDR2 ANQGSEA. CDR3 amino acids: CSVPSGQGALVEQYF. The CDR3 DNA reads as TGCAGCGTGCCCTCGGGACAGGGGGCGTTGGTGGAGCAGTACTTC.

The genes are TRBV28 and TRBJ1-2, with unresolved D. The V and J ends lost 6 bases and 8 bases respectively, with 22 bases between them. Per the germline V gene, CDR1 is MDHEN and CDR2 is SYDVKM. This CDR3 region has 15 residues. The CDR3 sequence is CASSPSRTSFRGYTF. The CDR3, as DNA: TGTGCCAGCAGCCCCTCCCGGACTTCTTTTCGGGGCTACACCTTC.

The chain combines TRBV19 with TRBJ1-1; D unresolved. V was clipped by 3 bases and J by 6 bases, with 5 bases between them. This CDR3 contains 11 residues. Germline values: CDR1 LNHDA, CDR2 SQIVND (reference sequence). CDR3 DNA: TGTGCCAGTAGTATTTATTCTGAAGCTTTCTTT. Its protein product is CASSIYSEAFF. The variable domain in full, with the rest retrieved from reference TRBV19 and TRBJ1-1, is DGGITQSPKYLFRKEGQNVTLSCEQNLNHDAMYWYRQDPGQGLRLIYYSQIVNDFQKGDIAEGYSVSREKKESFPLTVTSAQKNPTAFYLCASSIYSEAFFGQGTRLTVV.

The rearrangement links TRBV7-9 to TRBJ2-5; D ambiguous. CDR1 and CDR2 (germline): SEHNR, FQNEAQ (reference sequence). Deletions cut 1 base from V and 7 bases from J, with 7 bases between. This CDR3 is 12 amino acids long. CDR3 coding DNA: TGTGCCAGCAGCTTAGTTCAGGTGACCCAGTACTTC. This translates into CASSLVQVTQYF. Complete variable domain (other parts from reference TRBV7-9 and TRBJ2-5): DTGVSQNPRHKITKRGQNVTFRCDPISEHNRLYWYRQTLGQGPEFLTYFQNEAQLEKSRLLSDRFSAERPKGSFSTLEIQRTEQGDSAMYLCASSLVQVTQYFGPGTRLLVL.

As DNA, the CDR3 is TGCAGCGTCCTAGACCAGAGCTCCTACGAGCAGTACTTC. Translating it yields CSVLDQSSYEQYF. The chain is built from TRBV29-1 and TRBJ2-7; D unclear. Germline lookup yields CDR1 SQVTM and CDR2 ANQGSEA. The V and J ends lost 6 bases and 0 bases respectively, with 12 bases between them. The CDR3 consists of 13 residues.

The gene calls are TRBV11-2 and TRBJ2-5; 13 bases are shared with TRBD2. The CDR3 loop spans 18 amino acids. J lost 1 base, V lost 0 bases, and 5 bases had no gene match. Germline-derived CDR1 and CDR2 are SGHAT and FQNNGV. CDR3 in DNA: TGTGCCAGCAGCTTAGATCCGACTAGCGGGGGGATCCAAGAGACCCAGTACTTC. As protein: CASSLDPTSGGIQETQYF.